The 14 T cell receptor beta chains listed next were all sequenced from one sample in a study of radiotherapy plus CTLA-4 blockade in lung cancer. Profiled with immunoSEQ multiplex PCR; TCRdb holds only in-frame clones, not every one. The table shows some 90,000 clones, with around 83% occurring only once. The material sequenced was peripheral blood, taken from a patient treated with radiotherapy plus ipilimumab. All receptors come from a human donor with non-small cell lung cancer who had stable disease on radiotherapy plus ipilimumab.

The DNA of the CDR3 is TGTGCCAGCAGGGAGGACGGCAGCTTGGCCACCTACGAGCAGTACTTC. Translation gives CASREDGSLATYEQYF. The V call is TRBV27, the J call TRBJ2-7; perhaps TRBD2 as D (5 bases). Trimming took 6 bases from V and 2 from J, leaving 20 bases between them. There are 16 residues in the CDR3. CDR1 and CDR2 from the germline V gene are MNHEY and SMNVEV (reference sequence).

The chain recombines TRBV18 with TRBJ2-1; D might be TRBD2 (5 bases). Germline V gives CDR1 KGHSH, CDR2 LQKENI. This CDR3 region has 15 residues. V was shortened by 0 bases and J by 8 bases, with 14 bases between the two germline ends. CDR3 loop: CASSPPGSLGDEQFF. CDR3 DNA: TGTGCCAGCTCACCACCGGGATCCCTCGGGGATGAGCAGTTCTTC.

This clone has a handful of counts. The genes are TRBV28 and TRBJ2-1; D is tentatively TRBD1 or TRBD2 (5 bases each). The CDR3 sequence is 14 residues long. The germline V gene has CDR1 MDHEN and CDR2 SYDVKM. Trimming stripped 5 bases from V and 10 bases from J, with 18 bases between. CDR3 amino acids: CASSASPGRGEQFF. In DNA form, the CDR3 reads TGTGCCAGCAGTGCCTCCCCGGGGCGCGGCGAGCAGTTCTTC.

The rearrangement joins TRBV11-2 to TRBJ2-3; D might be TRBD2 (5 bases). This CDR3 spans 14 amino acids. The germline gives CDR1 SGHAT, CDR2 FQNNGV. The ends were cut back, 5 bases at V and 0 bases at J, with 9 bases in the middle. CDR3: CASSPGISTDTQYF. In nucleotides, the CDR3 is TGTGCCAGCAGCCCCGGGATTAGCACAGATACGCAGTATTTT. Using reference TRBV11-2 and TRBJ2-3 for the parts outside the CDR3, the full variable domain is EAGVAQSPRYKIIEKRQSVAFWCNPISGHATLYWYQQILGQGPKLLIQFQNNGVVDDSQLPKDRFSAERLKGVDSTLKIQPAKLEDSAVYLCASSPGISTDTQYFGPGTRLTVL.

The sample holds a few counts of this clone. V usage is TRBV6-1 and J usage is TRBJ2-7, with D tentatively TRBD1 (6 bases). The CDR3 consists of 15 residues. With 5 bases removed from V and 2 bases from J, the gap between germline ends came to 16 bases. Germline assignment: CDR1 MNHNS and CDR2 SASEGT. CDR3 sequence (DNA): TGTGCCAGCAGTCTAGAGGACAGCGGTACCTACGAGCAGTACTTC. Protein: CASSLEDSGTYEQYF.

CDR3 nucleotide sequence: TGTGCCAGCAGCCAAGGGCCGGCGGGGGGGGACAATGAGCAGTTCTTC. It codes for CASSQGPAGGDNEQFF. The chain links TRBV4-2 to TRBJ2-1; TRBD2 matches 9 bases. Germline CDR1 and CDR2: LGHNA and YNFKEQ. The CDR3 loop spans 16 amino acids. With V trimmed by 1 base and J by 5 bases, 6 bases remained unmatched.

The J gene is TRBJ1-1, the V gene TRBV7-8, with D possibly being TRBD1 (5 bases). The V and J ends lost 2 bases and 0 bases respectively, with 10 bases between them. The CDR3 loop spans 15 amino acids. CDR1 is SGHVS, CDR2 FQNEAQ, per germline. The CDR3 DNA reads as TGTGCCAGCAGCTTAAGGACCAGGGTGAACACTGAAGCTTTCTTT. Amino acids: CASSLRTRVNTEAFF.

In this sample, this clone turned up a few times. This rearrangement joins TRBV6-5 to TRBJ2-1; D might be TRBD1 or TRBD2, each matching 6 bases. The CDR3 has 14 amino acids. CDR1 and CDR2 (germline): MNHEY, SVGAGI. Trimming removed 6 bases from V and 7 bases from J, with 16 bases in between. Here the CDR3 DNA reads TGTGCCAGCAGGGGGGGCGGGGTGAGGAATGAGCAGTTCTTC. This gives the protein CASRGGGVRNEQFF.

In DNA, the CDR3 is TGTGCCAGCAGTGAAGGGACAGGCTCCTACAATGAGCAGTTCTTC. This codes for CASSEGTGSYNEQFF. The rearrangement joins TRBV2 to TRBJ2-1; 7 bases are a match to TRBD1. V dropped 1 base and J dropped 0; count of bases not matched to a gene: 0. The CDR3 runs 15 residues. Germline lookup yields CDR1 SNHLY and CDR2 FYNNEI.

The chain joins TRBV10-3 to TRBJ1-1, with TRBD1 matching over 9 bases. CDR1 and CDR2 from the germline V gene are ENHRY and SYGVKD. This CDR3 region has 14 residues. Trimming at V came to 6 bases and at J to 5 bases, leaving 7 bases not matched to a gene. CDR3 coding DNA: TGTGCCATCAGCGCCGACAGGGGGGTTACTGAAGCTTTCTTT. It translates to CAISADRGVTEAFF.

The chain combines TRBV14 with TRBJ2-1, with D perhaps matching TRBD1 or TRBD2 (5 bases each). CDR3 size: 14 residues. With 0 bases removed from V and 10 bases from J, the gap between germline ends came to 13 bases. Germline loops: CDR1 SGHDN, CDR2 FVKESK. The CDR3 loop is CASSQDSYGTEQFF. CDR3 coding DNA: TGTGCCAGCAGCCAAGATTCATACGGGACCGAGCAGTTCTTC.

The chain uses TRBV29-1 and TRBJ2-7; 11 nucleotides match TRBD1. With V trimmed by 4 bases and J by 2 bases, 4 bases remained unmatched. There are 14 residues in the CDR3. CDR1 and CDR2 (germline): SQVTM, ANQGSEA. The CDR3 loop is CSVAGTGGPYEQYF. For the CDR3, the DNA is TGCAGCGTTGCCGGGACAGGGGGACCCTACGAGCAGTACTTC.

A remark on this clone: The identical CDR3 is also encoded by other nucleotide sequences in the sample. The rearrangement joins TRBV6-5 to TRBJ1-4, with TRBD1 matching over 8 bases. The V and J ends lost 6 bases and 3 bases, in that order; junction bases with no gene match: 3. CDR1 and CDR2 from the germline V gene are MNHEY and SVGAGI. The CDR3 is 14 residues long. The CDR3 region has the DNA TGTGCCAGCAGCCCAGGGGGCTCTAATGAAAAACTGTTTTTT. Its translation: CASSPGGSNEKLFF.

J is TRBJ1-2 and V is TRBV28; D ambiguous. The V end was cut by 6 bases, the J end by 8 bases, with 13 bases between. Germline CDR1 and CDR2: MDHEN and SYDVKM. This CDR3 has 12 residues. As DNA, the CDR3 is TGTGCCAGCAGGCTCCGACCGGAGGGCTACACCTTC. Amino acid sequence: CASRLRPEGYTF.